A single sample gave rise to the 15 T cell receptor beta chains below, sequenced in a study of post-analysis software for immune sequencing data. These receptors' targets are unknown. Findings of the study overall: Controls showed lower frequencies than patients for roughly five TRBV segments, and TRBV5-6, TRBV5-1 and TRBV20-1 were among these.

Every TCR beta cDNA library bore unique molecular identifiers. In TCRdb, the PCR reads were re-called with MiXCR into one record per CDR3 protein. This sample yields almost 700,000 distinct CDR3 sequences, of which approximately 59% are seen a single time; 11% belongs to the top ten. Sequenced: blood. These TCRs come from a girl under 10 years old with multiple sclerosis.

In its sample, this clonotype was seen a few times. The chain combines TRBV11-1 with TRBJ2-5; 8 nucleotides align to TRBD1. CDR1 is SGHAT and CDR2 is FQDESV in the germline V gene (reference sequence). With V trimmed by 4 bases and J by 2 bases, 6 bases remained unmatched. The CDR3 is made up of 15 amino acids. This CDR3 reads CASSSTGGYQETQYF. The DNA for the CDR3 is TGTGCCAGCAGCTCCACAGGGGGATATCAAGAGACCCAGTACTTC.

This clonotype was detected only a few times. The chain links TRBV29-1 to TRBJ2-3, with D possibly being TRBD2 (5 bases). This CDR3 is 11 amino acids long. V lost 7 bases, J lost 4 bases, and 9 bases lay in between. Germline V gene data show CDR1 as SQVTM and CDR2 as ANQGSEA. CDR3 loop: CSAPEADTQYF. CDR3 DNA sequence: TGCAGCGCCCCGGAGGCAGATACGCAGTATTTT.

This chain connects TRBV20-1 to TRBJ2-7; 8 nucleotides match TRBD2. Germline values: CDR1 DFQATT, CDR2 SNEGSKA (reference sequence). V shed 2 bases, J shed 4 bases, and the junction held 10 bases outside the gene matches. This CDR3 is built from 15 residues. The DNA of the CDR3 is TGCAGTGCTAGAAGCAGCGGGAGAAACAGGTACGAGCAGTACTTC. Amino acids: CSARSSGRNRYEQYF.

This chain links TRBV28 with TRBJ1-1; the D gene is possibly TRBD1 (6 bases). The CDR3 consists of 15 residues. V lost 5 bases and J 0 bases, leaving 13 bases between the germline ends. CDR1 is MDHEN and CDR2 is SYDVKM in the germline V gene. The CDR3 coding sequence is TGTGCCAGCAGTCCAGGTGGACAGCTGAACACTGAAGCTTTCTTT. Protein product: CASSPGGQLNTEAFF.

This clonotype was seen just once. The chain is built from TRBV7-8 and TRBJ1-2, with a possible D match to TRBD1 (6 bases). CDR3 size: 14 residues. The germline V gene has CDR1 SGHVS and CDR2 FQNEAQ. V shed 9 bases and J shed 4 bases, with 18 bases lying between them. CDR3 sequence reads: CASTRDTGSYGYTF. In nucleotides, the CDR3 is TGTGCCAGTACCCGGGACACGGGCTCCTATGGCTACACCTTC.

This clonotype was seen only a few times. This chain joins TRBV10-3 and TRBJ2-7; TRBD2 agrees at 8 bases. CDR1 and CDR2 (germline): ENHRY, SYGVKD. V was clipped by 6 bases and J by 4 bases; unmatched bases: 8. The CDR3 totals 14 residues. The chain's CDR3 is CAIRGSSGTYEQYF. In DNA form, the CDR3 reads TGTGCCATCAGGGGGAGTAGCGGGACATACGAGCAGTACTTC.

The chain employs TRBV29-1 and TRBJ2-7, with D perhaps TRBD1 or TRBD2 (5 bases each). Trimming removed 2 bases at V and 2 bases at J, with 16 bases between. This CDR3 has 15 amino acids. Looked up from germline, CDR1 is SQVTM and CDR2 is ANQGSEA. The CDR3 nucleotides read TGCAGCGTTGAAAGAGGGCAGGGAGATCCCTACGAGCAGTACTTC. This translates into CSVERGQGDPYEQYF.

The chain has TRBV20-1 and TRBJ2-3; a weak D match, TRBD2 (5 bases). CDR3 length: 14 residues. Trimming took off 7 bases at V and 4 bases at J, with 18 bases between the two ends. Germline V lookup: CDR1 DFQATT, CDR2 SNEGSKA (reference sequence). The CDR3 loop is CSVVGSSPPDTQYF. The CDR3 coding sequence is TGCAGTGTGGTCGGGTCTAGCCCTCCAGATACGCAGTATTTT.

In the case of this clonotype: As the CDR3 is not closed by the conserved phenylalanine or tryptophan, this likely results from a read error. This chain uses TRBV18 with TRBJ1-2; a possible D gene is TRBD1 (5 bases). The CDR3 runs to 13 residues. Germline CDR1 and CDR2: KGHSH and LQKENI. Deletions cut 3 bases from V and 8 bases from J, with 13 bases between. The CDR3 sequence is CASSPGGDGGYTI. CDR3 coding DNA: TGTGCCAGCTCACCGGGAGGGGATGGCGGCTACACCATC.

The chain uses TRBV14 and TRBJ2-1; 7 nucleotides agree with TRBD1. CDR3 length: 17 amino acids. Germline trimming cut 5 bases from V and 1 base from J; bases unmatched to any gene: 11. Germline V gene sequence: CDR1 SGHDN, CDR2 FVKESK. The CDR3 protein is CASSVIQGSTSYNEQFF. CDR3 sequence (DNA): TGTGCCAGCAGCGTCATACAGGGGTCGACGTCCTACAATGAGCAGTTCTTC.

The V gene is TRBV12-5, the J gene TRBJ2-2, with TRBD2 matching over 9 bases. The CDR3 totals 18 residues. The V and J ends lost 0 bases and 4 bases, in that order; junction bases with no gene match: 9. CDR1 is LGHNT, CDR2 FRNRAP, per germline. The CDR3 spells CASGLVQVQREVTGELFF. CDR3 sequence (DNA): TGTGCTAGTGGTTTGGTACAAGTTCAGCGGGAGGTCACCGGGGAGCTGTTTTTT.

The chain joins TRBV7-2 to TRBJ2-7; 7 bases agree with TRBD1. The closer fit of TRBJ2-5 to the DNA end suggests the J call may be wrong. This CDR3 has 15 amino acids. Germline CDR1 reads SGHTA; CDR2 reads FQGNSA. This CDR3 reads CASSLSHDRAETQYF. The CDR3, as DNA: TGTGCCAGCAGCTTAAGCCATGACAGGGCAGAGACCCAGTACTTC.

The chain joins TRBV7-9 to TRBJ1-4; no clear D. The CDR3 contains 14 residues. V was clipped by 4 bases and J by 6 bases, with 12 bases between them. Per the germline V gene, CDR1 is SEHNR and CDR2 is FQNEAQ (reference sequence). The CDR3 is CASSSVLGYEKLFF. CDR3 bases: TGTGCCAGCAGCTCGGTTCTGGGATATGAAAAACTGTTTTTT.

The CDR3 is CASRGDGGNIQYF. The CDR3, as DNA: TGTGCCAGCAGAGGGGACGGAGGGAACATTCAGTACTTC. This rearrangement joins TRBV2 to TRBJ2-4, with D possibly TRBD2 on 6 matching bases. Germline V gene lookup returns CDR1 SNHLY and CDR2 FYNNEI. V lost 6 bases and J 7 bases, leaving 13 bases between the germline ends. CDR3 length: 13 residues.

V gene TRBV5-1 combines with J gene TRBJ2-1; the match to TRBD1 covers 8 bases. The CDR3 totals 15 residues. With 0 bases clipped from V and 11 bases from J, the junction kept 10 bases outside the gene matches. Germline loops: CDR1 SGHRS, CDR2 YFSETQ. CDR3 nucleotides: TGCGCCAGCAGCTTGGCAGGGGGCCCGGGGGATAAGCAGTTCTTC. Translating gives CASSLAGGPGDKQFF.